The 24 T cell receptor beta chains below all came from one sample that was sequenced in a study of technical replicates of blood from a few donors. Assay: immunoSEQ multiplex PCR; the TCRdb copy retains only in-frame clones and omits some. The top ten hold 4.5% to 5.5% of the sample, which has 65,000 to 90,000 clones, 70% to 90% seen once. Sequenced sample: PBMCs. The receptors shown here come from a human donor in good health. Some clones in this sample may be carry-over from other donors' samples.

The chain is built from TRBV7-9 and TRBJ2-3, with 10 bases aligning to TRBD1. Unmatched junction bases numbered 0, after V lost 5 bases and J lost 4 bases. This CDR3 contains 13 residues. Germline CDR1 is SEHNR and CDR2 is FQNEAQ (reference sequence). The CDR3 DNA follows: TGTGCCAGCAGCGACAGGGGGCCAGATACGCAGTATTTT. This translates into CASSDRGPDTQYF.

The chain employs TRBV29-1 and TRBJ2-7; 8 bases line up with TRBD1. The V gene's germline CDR1 is SQVTM and CDR2 ANQGSEA. V was clipped by 4 bases and J by 2 bases; unmatched bases: 4. The CDR3 is 13 amino acids. In DNA form, the CDR3 reads TGCAGCGTTGTGTTACAGGGGGCCTACGAGCAGTACTTC. This sequence encodes CSVVLQGAYEQYF.

The chain links TRBV30 to TRBJ2-7; no reliable D call. The V gene lost 3 bases and the J gene lost 5 bases, with 17 bases spanning the gap. This CDR3 comprises 14 residues. From germline, CDR1 is GTSNPN and CDR2 SVGIG (reference sequence). CDR3 amino acids: CAWRGQRDWDEQYF. The CDR3 DNA sequence: TGTGCCTGGAGAGGCCAGCGCGACTGGGACGAGCAGTACTTC.

The gene calls are TRBV7-9 and TRBJ1-1; no definite D call. V gave up 2 bases and J gave up 6 bases, with 10 bases separating them. CDR3 length: 13 residues. CDR1 SEHNR and CDR2 FQNEAQ come from the germline V gene (reference sequence). The CDR3 here is CASSLPGRAEAFF. The DNA for the CDR3 is TGTGCCAGCAGCTTACCTGGGAGGGCTGAAGCTTTCTTT.

The rearrangement links TRBV5-4 to TRBJ2-7; D not certain. The CDR3 is 15 residues long. V lost 4 bases and J 2 bases, leaving 16 bases between the germline ends. CDR1 is SGHNT and CDR2 is YYREEE in the germline V gene (reference sequence). The CDR3, as DNA: TGTGCCAGCAGCGGCAATCTAGGAGCGCCCTACGAGCAGTACTTC. Its protein is CASSGNLGAPYEQYF.

The chain uses TRBV23-1 and TRBJ2-3; D gene uncertain. TRBV23-1 is classed as an ORF, of uncertain function. Trimming took 6 bases from V and 2 from J, leaving 3 bases between them. This CDR3 is 11 amino acids long. The CDR3 nucleotides are TGCGCCAGCAGCTTCACAGATACGCAGTATTTT. Amino acid sequence: CASSFTDTQYF.

The V and J genes are TRBV7-9 and TRBJ1-4, with 11 bases identical to TRBD1. Losses at the gene ends were 5 bases for V and 7 bases for J; bases not matched to a gene: 6. From germline, CDR1 is SEHNR and CDR2 FQNEAQ (reference sequence). This CDR3 has 15 residues. The CDR3 region is CASSAGQGAGEKLFF. CDR3 DNA: TGTGCCAGCAGCGCCGGACAGGGGGCGGGTGAAAAACTGTTTTTT.

The chain employs TRBV6-1 and TRBJ1-1; possible D gene TRBD1, 6 bases. The CDR3 loop spans 12 amino acids. The germline V gene encodes CDR1 MNHNS and CDR2 SASEGT. V lost 2 bases to trimming and J lost 8 bases, with 9 bases between them. CDR3 residues: CASSETGLEAFF. CDR3 bases: TGTGCCAGCAGTGAAACAGGGTTAGAAGCTTTCTTT.

This clone was found once. The chain links TRBV9 to TRBJ2-2, with D tentatively TRBD2 (5 bases). The germline V gene encodes CDR1 SGDLS and CDR2 YYNGEE. Trimming removed 0 bases from V and 5 bases from J, with 8 bases in between. This CDR3 has 14 amino acids. CDR3 sequence reads: CASSVGTGTGELFF. The CDR3 DNA reads TGTGCCAGCAGCGTAGGAACGGGAACCGGGGAGCTGTTTTTT.

The chain uses TRBV7-3 and TRBJ2-5; 7 bases fit TRBD2. After removal of 5 bases from V and 5 bases from J, the junction contained 11 bases not matched to a gene. This CDR3 contains 15 residues. Germline lookup yields CDR1 SGHTA and CDR2 FQGTGA. Here the CDR3 reads CASSPRGGPWETQYF. The CDR3 nucleotides are TGTGCCAGCAGCCCCCGCGGGGGTCCATGGGAGACCCAGTACTTC.

The rearrangement uses TRBV4-1 and TRBJ1-3, with 7 nucleotides matching TRBD1. This CDR3 contains 16 residues. Germline lookup yields CDR1 MGHRA and CDR2 YSYEKL. The V segment lost 3 bases and the J segment 4 bases; nucleotides outside the gene matches: 9. CDR3 sequence (DNA): TGCGCCAGCAGCCAGGCGCCGACAGGGTCAGGAAACACCATATATTTT. Its protein product is CASSQAPTGSGNTIYF.

The chain combines TRBV5-8 with TRBJ2-1; 7 nucleotides match TRBD1. This CDR3 spans 15 amino acids. V lost 3 bases and J lost 0; bases outside the gene matches: 3. The germline gives CDR1 SGHTS, CDR2 YDEGEE. CDR3: CASSSQGSSYNEQFF. DNA for the CDR3: TGTGCCAGCAGCTCACAGGGGAGCTCCTACAATGAGCAGTTCTTC.

The V gene is TRBV6-6, the J gene TRBJ2-3, with 8 bases aligning to TRBD2. From germline, CDR1 is MNHNY and CDR2 SVGAGI (reference sequence). The CDR3 contains 14 residues. Trimming took 6 bases from V and 2 from J; bases not matched to a gene: 4. The DNA of the CDR3 is TGTGCCAGCAGGGGACTAGGGGCCACAGATACGCAGTATTTT. Protein: CASRGLGATDTQYF.

This chain links TRBV4-3 with TRBJ1-6; the match to TRBD1 covers 7 bases. J was trimmed by 2 bases and V by 0 bases; bases with no gene match: 1. The CDR3 spans 16 residues. Germline loops: CDR1 LGHNA, CDR2 YSLEER. CDR3 DNA sequence: TGCGCCAGCAGCCAAGATCAGGGGGCCTATAATTCACCCCTCCACTTT. Its protein product is CASSQDQGAYNSPLHF.

This chain links TRBV5-1 with TRBJ1-6; TRBD1 agrees at 7 bases. The V and J ends lost 4 bases and 9 bases, in that order; junction bases with no gene match: 7. Germline loops: CDR1 SGHRS, CDR2 YFSETQ. This CDR3 is 14 amino acids long. CDR3 DNA sequence: TGCGCCAGCAGCACCCGGGACAGTAGTTCACCCCTCCACTTT. As protein: CASSTRDSSSPLHF. The full variable domain, with the rest looked up from reference TRBV5-1 and TRBJ1-6, is KAGVTQTPRYLIKTRGQQVTLSCSPISGHRSVSWYQQTPGQGLQFLFEYFSETQRNKGNFPGRFSGRQFSNSRSEMNVSTLELGDSALYLCASSTRDSSSPLHFGNGTRLTVT.

V usage is TRBV6-5 and J usage is TRBJ1-2; TRBD1 matches 9 bases. The CDR3 is 14 residues long. V lost 6 bases to trimming and J lost 7 bases; unmatched junction nucleotides: 9. The germline CDR1 and CDR2 sequences are MNHEY and SVGAGI. CDR3 nucleotides: TGTGCCAGCAGCACCGGGACAGGGATCGCTGGCTACACCTTC. Translation: CASSTGTGIAGYTF.

The chain combines TRBV4-2 with TRBJ1-1; weak D call: TRBD1 (5 bases). CDR3 length equals 18 residues. V lost 2 bases to trimming and J lost 0 bases, with 19 bases between them. In germline, CDR1 is LGHNA, CDR2 YNFKEQ. CDR3 protein: CASSQKGGVGSLNTEAFF. CDR3 sequence (DNA): TGTGCCAGCAGCCAAAAGGGAGGGGTAGGGTCTCTGAACACTGAAGCTTTCTTT.

The rearrangement links TRBV25-1 to TRBJ2-1; 7 bases map to TRBD2. J was trimmed by 1 base and V by 5 bases; bases with no gene match: 2. Germline assignment: CDR1 MGHDK and CDR2 SYGVNS. The CDR3 loop spans 14 amino acids. The CDR3 reads CASSPSGSYNEQFF. For the CDR3, the DNA is TGTGCCAGCAGTCCTAGCGGATCCTACAATGAGCAGTTCTTC. Variable domain in full (rest from reference TRBV25-1 and TRBJ2-1): EADIYQTPRYLVIGTGKKITLECSQTMGHDKMYWYQQDPGMELHLIHYSYGVNSTEKGDLSSESTVSRIRTEHFPLTLESARPSHTSQYLCASSPSGSYNEQFFGPGTRLTVL.

The gene calls are TRBV7-6 and TRBJ2-1; 9 bases map to TRBD2. CDR1 is SGHVS and CDR2 is FNYEAQ in the germline V gene. V was pared by 1 base and J by 6 bases, with 10 bases of the junction left unmatched. The CDR3 has 17 residues. CDR3 coding DNA: TGTGCCAGCAGCTTAGGAGTCCTAGCGGGGCCCCTCAATGAGCAGTTCTTC. Protein sequence: CASSLGVLAGPLNEQFF.

There are a few counts of this clone. Here the CDR3 DNA reads TGTGCCAGCAGACACACAACTAGCGGGGAGTACGAGCAGTACTTC. Translation: CASRHTTSGEYEQYF. This sequence joins TRBV6-6 and TRBJ2-7; 10 nucleotides align to TRBD2. V was pared by 6 bases and J by 4 bases, with 9 bases of the junction left unmatched. The CDR3 is made up of 15 amino acids. The V gene's germline CDR1 is MNHNY and CDR2 SVGAGI (reference sequence).

The J gene is TRBJ2-1, the V gene TRBV7-9; D gene ambiguous. CDR1 is SEHNR and CDR2 is FQNEAQ in the germline V gene (reference sequence). Trimming cost V 5 bases and J 8 bases, with 16 bases left between them. The CDR3 spans 14 residues. The CDR3 protein is CASSLGPTVDEQFF. CDR3 nucleotides: TGTGCCAGCAGCCTAGGGCCGACTGTCGATGAGCAGTTCTTC.

CDR3 nucleotides: TGTGCCAGCAGCACGGAAGGAGGGCACCAAGAGACCCAGTACTTC. This encodes CASSTEGGHQETQYF. The chain links TRBV7-9 to TRBJ2-5; tentatively, D is TRBD2 (6 bases). V was shortened by 5 bases and J by 0 bases, with 13 bases between the two germline ends. This CDR3 comprises 15 residues. Germline values: CDR1 SEHNR, CDR2 FQNEAQ (reference sequence).

Remarks on this clone: This probably arose from a read error, given a far larger clone one base away. The CDR3 DNA follows: TGTGCCAGCAGCTTAGCAGACAGGGATAGGCATGGCTACACCTTC. Its protein is CASSLADRDRHGYTF. This chain links TRBV11-2 with TRBJ1-2; 7 bases align to TRBD1. Germline assignment: CDR1 SGHAT and CDR2 FQNNGV. There are 15 residues in the CDR3. Losses at the gene ends were 1 base for V and 6 bases for J; bases not matched to a gene: 8.

This chain joins TRBV19 and TRBJ1-1; TRBD1 agrees at 7 bases. Germline-derived CDR1 and CDR2 are LNHDA and SQIVND (reference sequence). The junction had 6 bases not matched to a gene; V was cut back by 7 bases and J by 1 base. This CDR3 has 14 amino acids. The CDR3 nucleotides read TGTGCCAGTATTTCGACAGGGCAGAACACTGAAGCTTTCTTT. Protein: CASISTGQNTEAFF.